This T cell receptor (beta chain) originates from a study of shared clonotypes between healthy human individuals (dated by TCRdb to about 2020). Turning to the overall study: Three men and a couple of women, aged 18 to 49 years, made up the cohort. For each donor, CD4 naive and CD4 memory were each run on three plates, CD8 naive on two plates, and CD8 memory on one plate. Blood TCR repertoires of about 5 healthy adults were deeply sequenced to estimate repertoire size and the extent of clonotype sharing between individuals. Libraries were prepared and TCR repertoires were sequenced by different laboratories using diverse techniques, in order to increase sequencing depth and limit assay-specific biases. Each donor's leukapheresis produced roughly between roughly 0.85 and 10 billion PBMCs.

TCR CDR3 regions were amplified from genomic DNA by multiplex PCR using the deep immunoSEQ assay. Genomic DNA extracted from each cell subset was distributed evenly over all wells of several immunoSEQ 96-well plates, and each plate served as one replicate. For sorted subsets, approximately 210 ng genomic DNA, equal to about 30,000 T cell genomes, was loaded into each replicate PCR. Purified libraries were measured with a Qubit 3.0 fluorometer, size-checked on a Bioanalyzer 2100, and measured again with the KAPA Library Quantification kit. A separate single-read 150-cycle Illumina NextSeq 550 flow cell was used to sequence each immunoSEQ 96-well plate. Regarding the original processing steps: Because only junctional sequences without quality scores were contained in the immunoSEQ output, filtering matching that applied to full-length reads could not be performed. To assign V/J genes and CDR3, sequences were annotated using PyIR, a Python wrapper for IgBLAST v1.9, with IMGT germline references. Reads were filtered out if the reads had weak V/J assignments (E-value above 1e-6), no CDR3, stop codons, out-of-frame junctions, or ambiguous translated residues. V3J clonotypes were defined as sequences sharing an identical inferred V gene, J gene, and CDR3 amino acid sequence. The percentage overlap between two repertoires was calculated by dividing the number of shared unique clonotypes by the size of the smaller repertoire. Repertoire richness was assessed with RTK rarefaction, the Chao1 estimator, and Recon v2.1 estimates of unobserved clonotypes. Generation probabilities were computed with OLGA for all TCRbeta clonotypes obtained by the gDNA method from several donors. Entries here come from immuneACCESS through TCRdb and include only in-frame sequences with V and J called. Some clones fail to appear in such tables; in the studies checked, an unresolved V gene covers under half of the shortfall, and the cause of the remainder is unknown. V and J calls and clone size are copied from that table; D and trimming were computed from the DNA. The sample contains millions of clones, approximately 92% of them found a single time. In total, the top ten clones hold under 0.15% of the sample.

Summary of the overall study and its limitations: The genetic and exposure-history diversity represented was limited by the small number of donors. Across a handful of donors, roughly 5.4% of naive CD4, over 3% of naive CD8, roughly 2.2% of memory CD4, and 0.4% to 0.45% of memory CD8 clonotypes were shared. Compared with non-shared clonotypes, clonotypes shared by all four sorted-subset donors had higher generation probabilities. Sampling was restricted to blood, and TCR repertoires in tissue are likely to differ from TCR repertoires in blood. Estimated clonotype richness was generally larger for naive than for memory subsets. Pairwise subsampling led to the expectation that sequencing depth would affect the degree of clonotype sharing among donors. Even with the large sequencing depth, rarefaction of the sorted-subset datasets indicated that sequencing was incomplete.

In its sample, this clone was seen once. No cognate antigen has been identified for it. No base quality information exists; no much larger clone differs at one position. In the germline V gene, CDR1 corresponds to SGHAT and CDR2 to FQNNGV. Counted from cysteine to phenylalanine, this CDR3 has 14 amino acids. The kept DNA is CDR3 alone, 42 bases in frame from the first base. V is shortened by 4 bases, J by 3 bases, and the region joining them spans 13 bases. Healthy HIV-negative adults with no recently reported acute infections or vaccinations were included as donors. All donors were Caucasian adults living in Nashville, Tennessee, USA. Magnetic negative selection was used to enrich CD4+ T cells, after which naive cells were positively selected on CD45RA and the negative fraction became the memory subset. After blood collection by leukapheresis, PBMCs were isolated using Ficoll-Histopaque density gradient centrifugation and then cryopreserved in the vapor phase of liquid nitrogen. Purity and quantity of every magnetically sorted T cell population were checked by analytical flow cytometry. Each sorted fraction had its genomic DNA isolated and then quantified by UV absorbance on a Nanodrop 2000c.

Sequenced sample: naive CD4+ T cells sorted from blood. The sample's cell subset or site, from its label and the paper: CD45RA+ positively selected. The clonotype was recovered from a man younger than 35 in good health. The sequence links TRBV11-2 to TRBJ2-7, and TRBD2 may be the D gene, going by 6 matching bases. CDR3 loop: CASSSAGGNYEQYF. The DNA is TGTGCCAGCAGCTCCGCCGGCGGGAACTACGAGCAGTACTTC.